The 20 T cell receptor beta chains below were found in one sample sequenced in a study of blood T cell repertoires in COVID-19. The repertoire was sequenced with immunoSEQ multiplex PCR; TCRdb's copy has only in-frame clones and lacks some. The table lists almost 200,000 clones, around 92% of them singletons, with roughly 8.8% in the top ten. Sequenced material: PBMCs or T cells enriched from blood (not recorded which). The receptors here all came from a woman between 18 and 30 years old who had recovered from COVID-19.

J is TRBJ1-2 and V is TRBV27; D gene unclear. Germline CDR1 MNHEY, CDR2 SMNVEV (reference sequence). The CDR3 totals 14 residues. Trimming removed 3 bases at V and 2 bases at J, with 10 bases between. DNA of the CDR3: TGTGCCAGCAGTTTGTATGGGCCGAACTATGGCTACACCTTC. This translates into CASSLYGPNYGYTF.

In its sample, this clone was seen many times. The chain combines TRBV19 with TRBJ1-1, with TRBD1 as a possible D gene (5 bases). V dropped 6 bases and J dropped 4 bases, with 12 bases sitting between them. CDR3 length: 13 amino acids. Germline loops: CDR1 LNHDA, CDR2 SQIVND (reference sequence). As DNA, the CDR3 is TGTGCCAGTAGGGGTCCCGGGGGCACTGAAGCTTTCTTT. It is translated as CASRGPGGTEAFF.

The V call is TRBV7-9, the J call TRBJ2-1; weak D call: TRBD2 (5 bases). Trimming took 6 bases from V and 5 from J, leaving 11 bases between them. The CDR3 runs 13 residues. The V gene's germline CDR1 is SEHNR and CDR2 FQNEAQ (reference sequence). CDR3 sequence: CASRGGGNNEQFF. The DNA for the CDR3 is TGTGCCAGCAGAGGTGGAGGTAACAATGAGCAGTTCTTC.

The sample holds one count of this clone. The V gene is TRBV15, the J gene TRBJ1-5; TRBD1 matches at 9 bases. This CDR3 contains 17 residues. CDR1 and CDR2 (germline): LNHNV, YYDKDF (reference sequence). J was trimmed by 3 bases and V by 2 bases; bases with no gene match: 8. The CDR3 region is CATSRYWTGDDNQPQHF. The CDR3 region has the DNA TGTGCCACCAGCAGATACTGGACAGGGGATGACAATCAGCCCCAGCATTTT.

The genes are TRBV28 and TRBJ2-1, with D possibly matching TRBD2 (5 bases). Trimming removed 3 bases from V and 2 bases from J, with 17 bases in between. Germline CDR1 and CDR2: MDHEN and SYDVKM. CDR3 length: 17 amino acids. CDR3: CASSFRALEGPYNEQFF. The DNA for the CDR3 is TGTGCCAGCAGTTTTCGGGCCCTAGAGGGTCCCTACAATGAGCAGTTCTTC.

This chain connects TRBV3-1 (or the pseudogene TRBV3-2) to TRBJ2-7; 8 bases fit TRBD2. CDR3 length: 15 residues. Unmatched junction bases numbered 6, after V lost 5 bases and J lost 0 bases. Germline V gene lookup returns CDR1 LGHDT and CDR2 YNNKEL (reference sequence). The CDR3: CASSLRGDTSYEQYF. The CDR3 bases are TGTGCCAGCAGCTTGCGGGGGGATACCTCCTACGAGCAGTACTTC.

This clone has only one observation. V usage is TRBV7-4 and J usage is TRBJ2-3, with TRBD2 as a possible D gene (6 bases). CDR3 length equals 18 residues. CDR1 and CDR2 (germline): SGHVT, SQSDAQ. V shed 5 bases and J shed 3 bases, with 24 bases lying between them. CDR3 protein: CASSLYRDSHYGTDTQYF. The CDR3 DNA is TGTGCCAGCAGCCTCTACCGGGACTCTCATTATGGGACAGATACGCAGTATTTT.

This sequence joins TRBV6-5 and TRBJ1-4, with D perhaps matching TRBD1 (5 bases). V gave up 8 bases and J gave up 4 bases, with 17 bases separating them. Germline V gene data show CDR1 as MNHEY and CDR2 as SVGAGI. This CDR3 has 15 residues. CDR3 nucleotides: TGTGCCAGCGGGGGGGAGGGTCTTTTTAATGAAAAACTGTTTTTT. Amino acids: CASGGEGLFNEKLFF.

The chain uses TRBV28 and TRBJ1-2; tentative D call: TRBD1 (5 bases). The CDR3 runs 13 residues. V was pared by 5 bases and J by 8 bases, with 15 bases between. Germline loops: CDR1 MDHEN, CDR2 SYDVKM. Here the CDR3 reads CASSPQGLGGYTF. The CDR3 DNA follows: TGTGCCAGCAGTCCTCAGGGACTTGGCGGCTACACCTTC.

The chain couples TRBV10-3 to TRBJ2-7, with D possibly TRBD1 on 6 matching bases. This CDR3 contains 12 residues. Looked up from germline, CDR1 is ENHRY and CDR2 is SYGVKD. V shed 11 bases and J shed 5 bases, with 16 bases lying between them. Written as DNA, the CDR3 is TGTGCCGTACAGGGCCTTGGGGACGAGCAGTACTTC. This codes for CAVQGLGDEQYF.

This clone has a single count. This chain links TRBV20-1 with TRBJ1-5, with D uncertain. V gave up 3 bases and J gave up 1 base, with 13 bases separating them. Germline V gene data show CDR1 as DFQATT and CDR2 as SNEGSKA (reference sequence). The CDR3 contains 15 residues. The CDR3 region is CSASGELGSNQPQHF. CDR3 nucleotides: TGCAGTGCTAGTGGGGAGTTGGGGAGCAATCAGCCCCAGCATTTT.

As DNA, the CDR3 is TGTGCCGCCCTACAGTTCATAGCGGGGGAAATTCGGAGCACAGATACGCAGTATTTT. Translated: CAALQFIAGEIRSTDTQYF. The chain couples TRBV9 to TRBJ2-3; 9 nucleotides align to TRBD2. Trimming removed 10 bases from V and 0 bases from J; junction bases left unmatched: 21. This CDR3 is built from 19 residues. From germline, CDR1 is SGDLS and CDR2 YYNGEE.

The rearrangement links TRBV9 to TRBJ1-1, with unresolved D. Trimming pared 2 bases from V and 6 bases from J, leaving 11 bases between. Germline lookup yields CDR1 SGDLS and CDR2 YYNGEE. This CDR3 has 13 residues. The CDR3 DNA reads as TGTGCCAGCAGCGTCCTCGCCCACTCTGAAGCTTTCTTT. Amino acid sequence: CASSVLAHSEAFF.

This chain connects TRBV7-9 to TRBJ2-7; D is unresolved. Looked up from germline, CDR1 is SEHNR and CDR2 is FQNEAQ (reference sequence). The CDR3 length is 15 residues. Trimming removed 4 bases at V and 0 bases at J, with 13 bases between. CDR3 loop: CASSSQTEYSYEQYF. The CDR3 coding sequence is TGTGCCAGCAGCTCCCAAACAGAGTACTCCTACGAGCAGTACTTC.

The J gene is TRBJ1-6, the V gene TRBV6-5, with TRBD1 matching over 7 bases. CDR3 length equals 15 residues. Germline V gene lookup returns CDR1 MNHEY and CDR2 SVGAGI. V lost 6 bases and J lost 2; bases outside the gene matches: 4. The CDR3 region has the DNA TGTGCCAGCAGCTCACAGGGGCCCTATAATTCACCCCTCCACTTT. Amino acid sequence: CASSSQGPYNSPLHF.

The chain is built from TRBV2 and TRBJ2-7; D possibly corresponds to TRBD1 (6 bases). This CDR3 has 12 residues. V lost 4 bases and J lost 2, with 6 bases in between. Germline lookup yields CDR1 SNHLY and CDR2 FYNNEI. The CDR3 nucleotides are TGTGCCAGCAGTGGGGACACCTACGAGCAGTACTTC. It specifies CASSGDTYEQYF.

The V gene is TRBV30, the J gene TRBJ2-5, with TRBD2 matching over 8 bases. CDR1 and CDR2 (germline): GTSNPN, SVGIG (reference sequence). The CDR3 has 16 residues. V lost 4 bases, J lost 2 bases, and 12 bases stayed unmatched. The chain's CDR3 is CAWKWGAGAPQETQYF. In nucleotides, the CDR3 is TGTGCCTGGAAGTGGGGAGCGGGGGCCCCGCAAGAGACCCAGTACTTC.

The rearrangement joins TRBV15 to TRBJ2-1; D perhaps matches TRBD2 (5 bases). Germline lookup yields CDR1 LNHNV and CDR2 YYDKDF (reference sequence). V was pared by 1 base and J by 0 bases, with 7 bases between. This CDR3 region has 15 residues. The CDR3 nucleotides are TGTGCCACCAGCAGAGGAGGGAGCTCCTACAATGAGCAGTTCTTC. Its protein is CATSRGGSSYNEQFF.

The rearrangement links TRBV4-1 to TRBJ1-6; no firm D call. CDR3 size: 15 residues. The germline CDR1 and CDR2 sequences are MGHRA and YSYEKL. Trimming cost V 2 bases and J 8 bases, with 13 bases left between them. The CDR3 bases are TGCGCCAGCAGCCAAACCCCGAGCCGGGATTCACCCCTCCACTTT. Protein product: CASSQTPSRDSPLHF.

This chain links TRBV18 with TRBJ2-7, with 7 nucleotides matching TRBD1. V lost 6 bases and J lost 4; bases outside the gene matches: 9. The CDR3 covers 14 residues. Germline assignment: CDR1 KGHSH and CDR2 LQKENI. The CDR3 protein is CASSDRKGAYEQYF. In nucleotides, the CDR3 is TGTGCCAGCTCGGATCGTAAGGGGGCTTACGAGCAGTACTTC.